Listed below are T cell receptor beta chains from one sample, sequenced in a study of metastatic and nonmetastatic thyroid tumors. TCRdb called clones again from the PCR reads with MiXCR. The repertoire consists of 60,000 to 85,000 clones, with around 20% occurring once and the leading ten covering about 13%. Source material: blood. The receptors stem from a female donor with papillary thyroid cancer or a benign thyroid nodule (not recorded which). Some clones in this sample may be carry-over from other donors' samples. Each CDR3 is given with its conserved first and last residue. The D gene is left open where the match is weak. Where a row states a size, it is once, few, many or the class of an expanded clone; other rows omit it.

V gene: TRBV24-1; J gene: TRBJ2-5; clone size: many; D gene: NA; CDR3 DNA: TGTGCCACCAGTGATTCACAGGGTCGCGAGACCCAGTACTTC; CDR3 protein: CATSDSQGRETQYF
V gene: TRBV11-1; J gene: TRBJ2-2; clone size: NA; D gene: TRBD2; CDR3 DNA: TGTGCCAGCAGCTTAGGTAGCGGGAGCGGATTCGTCACCGGGGAGCTGTTTTTT; CDR3 protein: CASSLGSGSGFVTGELFF
V gene: TRBV5-1; J gene: TRBJ2-7; clone size: many; D gene: TRBD2; CDR3 DNA: TGCGCCAGCAGCACCGGGACTAGCGACTACCTAGAGCAGTACTTC; CDR3 protein: CASSTGTSDYLEQYF
V gene: TRBV27; J gene: TRBJ1-2; clone size: NA; D gene: TRBD1; CDR3 DNA: TGTGCCAGCAAACAGGGGGCGGTCTATGGCTACACCTTC; CDR3 protein: CASKQGAVYGYTF
V gene: TRBV12-3/TRBV12-4; J gene: TRBJ2-2; clone size: many; D gene: NA; CDR3 DNA: TGTGCCAGCAGTTTAGAAGCCGGGGAGCTGTTTTTT; CDR3 protein: CASSLEAGELFF
V gene: TRBV4-1; J gene: TRBJ2-7; clone size: many; D gene: TRBD2; CDR3 DNA: TGCGCCAGCAGCCAAGATCCTAGCGGGAGGCCCGAGCAGTACTTC; CDR3 protein: CASSQDPSGRPEQYF
V gene: TRBV24-1; J gene: TRBJ2-1; clone size: many; D gene: TRBD2; CDR3 DNA: TGTGCCACCAGTGATTCGTTCGGGAGGGCCACCTACAATGAGCAGTTCTTC; CDR3 protein: CATSDSFGRATYNEQFF
V gene: TRBV6-4; J gene: TRBJ2-2; clone size: NA; D gene: TRBD2; CDR3 DNA: TGTGCCAGCAGTATTTTAGCGGGGACCAACACCGGGGAGCTGTTTTTT; CDR3 protein: CASSILAGTNTGELFF
V gene: TRBV28; J gene: TRBJ1-2; clone size: many; D gene: NA; CDR3 DNA: TGTGCCAGCAGTTTCCCGTCCTATGGCTACACCTTC; CDR3 protein: CASSFPSYGYTF
V gene: TRBV27; J gene: TRBJ1-2; clone size: NA; D gene: NA; CDR3 DNA: TGTGCCAGCCGCCCAGGGTGTGCCAACTATGTCTACACCTTC; CDR3 protein: CASRPGCANYVYTF
V gene: TRBV10-3; J gene: TRBJ1-1; clone size: many; D gene: TRBD1; CDR3 DNA: TGTGCCATCAGGGAACAGGGGGCGTGGAACACTGAAGCTTTCTTT; CDR3 protein: CAIREQGAWNTEAFF
V gene: TRBV7-8; J gene: TRBJ2-6; clone size: NA; D gene: NA; CDR3 DNA: TGTGCCAGCAGCTTAGACCAGGGTGCTGGGGCCAACGTCCTGACTTTC; CDR3 protein: CASSLDQGAGANVLTF
V gene: TRBV5-8; J gene: TRBJ1-5; clone size: many; D gene: NA; CDR3 DNA: TGTGCCAGCAGCTTGACCTCCGGGAGTCCCCAGCATTTT; CDR3 protein: CASSLTSGSPQHF
V gene: TRBV6-5; J gene: TRBJ1-5; clone size: few; D gene: TRBD1; CDR3 DNA: TGTGCCAGCAGTTACTCCACAGGGGGCAATCAGCCCCAGCATTTT; CDR3 protein: CASSYSTGGNQPQHF
V gene: TRBV28; J gene: TRBJ1-2; clone size: NA; D gene: NA; CDR3 DNA: TGTGCCAGCAGTGAACCCCGGGGCCTAAACCCTACCTATGGCTACACCTTC; CDR3 protein: CASSEPRGLNPTYGYTF
V gene: TRBV12-3/TRBV12-4; J gene: TRBJ2-3; clone size: many; D gene: TRBD2; CDR3 DNA: TGTGCCAGCGGCTTAGCGGGAGCGTCTACGCAGTATTTT; CDR3 protein: CASGLAGASTQYF
V gene: TRBV20-1; J gene: TRBJ2-3; clone size: few; D gene: NA; CDR3 DNA: TGCAGTGCAGCGGCGAGGAGGTTCCTGGGCACAGATACGCAGTATTTT; CDR3 protein: CSAAARRFLGTDTQYF
V gene: TRBV19; J gene: TRBJ1-5; clone size: few; D gene: NA; CDR3 DNA: TGTGCCGGTAGTACAGTAAATAGCAATCAGCCCCATCATTTT; CDR3 protein: CAGSTVNSNQPHHF
V gene: TRBV6-1; J gene: TRBJ2-5; clone size: many; D gene: NA; CDR3 DNA: TGTGCCAGCAGTGAAGCGTTCTCCGTCGAAGAGACCCAGTACTTC; CDR3 protein: CASSEAFSVEETQYF
V gene: TRBV5-4; J gene: TRBJ2-2; clone size: NA; D gene: NA; CDR3 DNA: TGTGCCAGCAGCCCCGAAGTCGGGGAGCTGTTTTTT; CDR3 protein: CASSPEVGELFF
V gene: TRBV30; J gene: TRBJ2-3; clone size: many; D gene: NA; CDR3 DNA: TGTGCCTGGAGCGCAGGGCCAGATACGCAGTATTTT; CDR3 protein: CAWSAGPDTQYF
V gene: TRBV10-3; J gene: TRBJ2-1; clone size: many; D gene: TRBD2; CDR3 DNA: TGTGCCATCAGTGCCTTCCGGGGGGGGATAGCCTACAATGAGCAGTTCTTC; CDR3 protein: CAISAFRGGIAYNEQFF
V gene: TRBV30; J gene: TRBJ2-1; clone size: NA; D gene: TRBD1; CDR3 DNA: TGTGCCTGGAGCCCGGGACAGTCCTACAATGAGCAGTTCTTC; CDR3 protein: CAWSPGQSYNEQFF
V gene: TRBV12-3/TRBV12-4; J gene: TRBJ1-5; clone size: many; D gene: TRBD1; CDR3 DNA: TGTGCCAGCAGCCCCCCAAGGGGCGGACAGGCTGATCAGCCCCAGCATTTT; CDR3 protein: CASSPPRGGQADQPQHF
V gene: TRBV7-8; J gene: TRBJ2-3; clone size: many; D gene: TRBD1; CDR3 DNA: TGTGCCAGCAGCTGGGGCACAGGGGGATTTACAGATACGCAGTATTTT; CDR3 protein: CASSWGTGGFTDTQYF
V gene: TRBV24-1; J gene: TRBJ2-1; clone size: many; D gene: NA; CDR3 DNA: TGTGCCACCAGCGGAGGGACAGAAGCCGGGACTAACTACAATGAGCAGTTCTTC; CDR3 protein: CATSGGTEAGTNYNEQFF
V gene: TRBV24-1; J gene: TRBJ1-1; clone size: many; D gene: NA; CDR3 DNA: TGTGCCACCAGTGAGCAGATTGGGGACACTGAAGCTTTCTTT; CDR3 protein: CATSEQIGDTEAFF
V gene: TRBV7-2; J gene: TRBJ2-1; clone size: many; D gene: NA; CDR3 DNA: TGTGCCAGCAGCCCTGGATTGAGCGAGGGGACCCTTTACAATGAGCAGTTCTTC; CDR3 protein: CASSPGLSEGTLYNEQFF
V gene: TRBV4-2; J gene: TRBJ2-5; clone size: many; D gene: TRBD2; CDR3 DNA: TGTGCCAGCAGCCAAGATTATGGGTGGGCTAGCGGGAAAGAGACCCAGTACTTC; CDR3 protein: CASSQDYGWASGKETQYF
V gene: TRBV6-1; J gene: TRBJ1-1; clone size: many; D gene: NA; CDR3 DNA: TGTGCCAGCAGAGACAGGAGGGCTGAAGCTTTCTTT; CDR3 protein: CASRDRRAEAFF
V gene: TRBV28; J gene: TRBJ2-1; clone size: few; D gene: TRBD1; CDR3 DNA: TGTGCCAGCGGGGAACAGGGGAGTAAGCAGTTCTTC; CDR3 protein: CASGEQGSKQFF
V gene: TRBV19; J gene: TRBJ1-3; clone size: many; D gene: NA; CDR3 DNA: TGTGCCAGTAGTATGCTCATGAGGGGGAAGTCTGGAAACACCATATATTTT; CDR3 protein: CASSMLMRGKSGNTIYF
V gene: TRBV20-1; J gene: TRBJ1-5; clone size: many; D gene: NA; CDR3 DNA: TGCAGTGCTAGAGATTTGGTAAACAATCAGCCCCAGCATTTT; CDR3 protein: CSARDLVNNQPQHF
V gene: TRBV6-2/TRBV6-3; J gene: TRBJ2-7; clone size: NA; D gene: NA; CDR3 DNA: TGTGCCAGCAGTTACTCGAGGTTCTACGAGCAGTACTTC; CDR3 protein: CASSYSRFYEQYF
V gene: TRBV2; J gene: TRBJ2-7; clone size: many; D gene: TRBD2; CDR3 DNA: TGTGCCAGCAGACCCGGACTAGCGGGAGCCTACGAGCAGTACTTC; CDR3 protein: CASRPGLAGAYEQYF
V gene: TRBV11-1; J gene: TRBJ2-1; clone size: many; D gene: TRBD2; CDR3 DNA: TGTGCCAGCAGCCAACCCTGGACTAGCGGGAGCGACTATGAGCAGTTCTTC; CDR3 protein: CASSQPWTSGSDYEQFF
V gene: TRBV5-6; J gene: TRBJ2-5; clone size: few; D gene: NA; CDR3 DNA: TGTGCCAGCAGCTGGGAGGTCCAAGAGACCCAGTACTTC; CDR3 protein: CASSWEVQETQYF
V gene: TRBV3-1; J gene: TRBJ2-1; clone size: many; D gene: NA; CDR3 DNA: TGTGCCAGCAGCCAAGATAGTCAGGCATACAATGAGCAGTTCTTC; CDR3 protein: CASSQDSQAYNEQFF
V gene: TRBV20-1; J gene: TRBJ1-4; clone size: many; D gene: NA; CDR3 DNA: TGCAGTGGGGTCCTAAATGAAAAACTGTTTTTT; CDR3 protein: CSGVLNEKLFF
V gene: TRBV5-6; J gene: TRBJ2-7; clone size: NA; D gene: NA; CDR3 DNA: TGTGCCAGCAGCAAGGATCTGGGCCAGTCCTACGAGCAGTACTTC; CDR3 protein: CASSKDLGQSYEQYF
V gene: TRBV3-1; J gene: TRBJ2-3; clone size: NA; D gene: TRBD2; CDR3 DNA: TGTGCCAGCCGCTGGGGGGGACTAGCGGACACAGATACGCAGTATTTT; CDR3 protein: CASRWGGLADTDTQYF
V gene: TRBV30; J gene: TRBJ2-1; clone size: many; D gene: NA; CDR3 DNA: TGTGCCTGGGGCGAGGTACCCTACAATGAGCAGTTCTTC; CDR3 protein: CAWGEVPYNEQFF
V gene: TRBV5-6; J gene: TRBJ1-2; clone size: many; D gene: TRBD1; CDR3 DNA: TGTGCCAGCAGCTTGGAGACAGGGTTGGCTAACTATGGCTACACCTTC; CDR3 protein: CASSLETGLANYGYTF
V gene: TRBV9; J gene: TRBJ2-1; clone size: many; D gene: TRBD2; CDR3 DNA: TGTGCCAGCAGCCACCCTAGACTAGCTCGAGTTGTGGATGAGCAGTTCTTC; CDR3 protein: CASSHPRLARVVDEQFF
V gene: TRBV11-3; J gene: TRBJ1-1; clone size: many; D gene: NA; CDR3 DNA: TGTGCCAGCGCCGACCTGGGTCGGGCTTTCTTT; CDR3 protein: CASADLGRAFF
V gene: TRBV6-1; J gene: TRBJ1-4; clone size: few; D gene: NA; CDR3 DNA: TGTGCCACCGGACGTGGGGGTCGGCGAGAAAAACTGTTTTTT; CDR3 protein: CATGRGGRREKLFF
V gene: TRBV4-2; J gene: TRBJ1-5; clone size: many; D gene: NA; CDR3 DNA: TGTGCCAGCAGCCTACACCGACAGACAGATAGCAATCAGCCCCAGCATTTT; CDR3 protein: CASSLHRQTDSNQPQHF
V gene: TRBV10-1; J gene: TRBJ2-3; clone size: many; D gene: TRBD2; CDR3 DNA: TGCGCCAGCAGCCCCGTGTTAGCGGGAGATACGCAGTATTTT; CDR3 protein: CASSPVLAGDTQYF
V gene: TRBV9; J gene: TRBJ1-5; clone size: many; D gene: NA; CDR3 DNA: TGTGCCAGCAGCGTAGAGGGCAGGGGTGGACAGCCCCAGCATTTT; CDR3 protein: CASSVEGRGGQPQHF
V gene: TRBV3-1; J gene: TRBJ2-7; clone size: NA; D gene: NA; CDR3 DNA: TGTGCCAGCAGCTCCGCTGGAAAAACCTACGAGCAGTACTTC; CDR3 protein: CASSSAGKTYEQYF